Shown below are 26 T cell receptor beta chains from a single sample sequenced in a study of T cell clones after liver transplantation. The repertoire was sequenced with immunoSEQ multiplex PCR; TCRdb's copy has only in-frame clones and lacks some. The sample holds some 45,000 clones; 85% to 90% are singletons and the top ten take roughly 2.5%. Material: CD4+ T cells from blood, obtained 24 months after liver transplant. Receptors originate from a human patient who received a liver transplant. Certain T cells may be donor cells from the graft.

This rearrangement joins TRBV27 to TRBJ2-5; D may be TRBD2 (6 bases). V dropped 6 bases and J dropped 0 bases, with 20 bases sitting between them. This CDR3 is built from 17 residues. Germline CDR1 reads MNHEY; CDR2 reads SMNVEV (reference sequence). CDR3 nucleotide sequence: TGTGCCAGCAGAACATTAGTAGGAGGAGGGTACCAAGAGACCCAGTACTTC. Its protein product is CASRTLVGGGYQETQYF.

This rearrangement joins TRBV19 to TRBJ2-1; D possibly uses TRBD1 or TRBD2 (7 bases each). The CDR3 has 16 residues. V lost 5 bases and J lost 0, with 14 bases in between. Germline CDR1 and CDR2: LNHDA and SQIVND (reference sequence). CDR3 in amino acids: CASSWEGASSYNEQFF. The CDR3 DNA follows: TGTGCCAGTAGTTGGGAGGGGGCGAGCTCCTACAATGAGCAGTTCTTC.

This clone appeared a few times. This rearrangement joins TRBV18 to TRBJ1-2; D is unresolved. This CDR3 is 14 amino acids long. V lost 4 bases and J 4 bases, leaving 13 bases between the germline ends. CDR1 is KGHSH and CDR2 is LQKENI in the germline V gene. The CDR3 is CASSLLDDSYGYTF. DNA of the CDR3: TGTGCCAGCTCACTCTTGGACGATTCCTATGGCTACACCTTC.

V is TRBV19 and J is TRBJ1-1; D may be TRBD1 (5 bases). Trimming left V 0 bases short and J 0 bases short, with 5 bases between. CDR1 and CDR2 (germline): LNHDA, SQIVND (reference sequence). This CDR3 has 14 amino acids. The CDR3 sequence: CASSIEGVNTEAFF. Here the CDR3 DNA reads TGTGCCAGTAGTATAGAGGGGGTGAACACTGAAGCTTTCTTT.

J is TRBJ2-7 and V is TRBV27; the D is unclear. CDR3 length: 15 amino acids. Germline CDR1 reads MNHEY; CDR2 reads SMNVEV (reference sequence). Trimming cost V 5 bases and J 6 bases, with 20 bases left between them. CDR3 sequence: CASSLSTLLYSEQYF. The CDR3 DNA sequence: TGTGCCAGCAGTCTGTCGACTCTCCTCTACAGCGAGCAGTACTTC.

This rearrangement joins TRBV2 to TRBJ1-4; D ambiguous. CDR1 is SNHLY, CDR2 FYNNEI, per germline. V shed 5 bases and J shed 5 bases, with 9 bases lying between them. CDR3 size: 13 residues. The CDR3 spells CASSPLKNEKLFF. CDR3 sequence (DNA): TGTGCCAGCAGTCCGCTTAAGAATGAAAAACTGTTTTTT.

The rearrangement joins TRBV14 to TRBJ2-2; 7 bases line up with TRBD2. The V and J ends lost 0 bases and 1 base, in that order; junction bases with no gene match: 2. From germline, CDR1 is SGHDN and CDR2 FVKESK. The CDR3 runs to 16 residues. The CDR3 DNA follows: TGTGCCAGCAGCCAAGATGGGAGGGTGAACACCGGGGAGCTGTTTTTT. The encoded protein is CASSQDGRVNTGELFF.

The V gene is TRBV7-3, the J gene TRBJ2-1, with TRBD2 matching over 7 bases. Trimming took 1 base from V and 3 from J; bases not matched to a gene: 6. Germline lookup yields CDR1 SGHTA and CDR2 FQGTGA. The CDR3 runs 16 residues. CDR3 bases: TGTGCCAGCAGCTTAAGGGCGGGAGAAGGCTACAATGAGCAGTTCTTC. The encoded protein is CASSLRAGEGYNEQFF.

The chain joins TRBV6-5 to TRBJ2-5; 13 bases align to TRBD2. CDR1 and CDR2 from the germline V gene are MNHEY and SVGAGI. This CDR3 spans 15 amino acids. The ends lost 4 bases at V and 3 bases at J; junction bases unmatched: 2. The CDR3 spells CASSWTSGGKETQYF. The CDR3 DNA follows: TGTGCCAGCAGTTGGACTAGCGGGGGCAAAGAGACCCAGTACTTC.

This chain links TRBV29-1 with TRBJ1-5; unclear D gene. CDR1 and CDR2 from the germline V gene are SQVTM and ANQGSEA. The germline V and J ends were trimmed by 7 bases and 2 bases, with 9 bases remaining between them. This CDR3 spans 12 amino acids. The CDR3 is CSATWGNQPQHF. CDR3 bases: TGCAGCGCTACATGGGGCAATCAGCCCCAGCATTTT.

The chain carries TRBV19 and TRBJ1-5; 7 positions match TRBD1. With 4 bases clipped from V and 1 base from J, the junction kept 10 bases outside the gene matches. The CDR3 covers 17 residues. The germline V gene has CDR1 LNHDA and CDR2 SQIVND (reference sequence). The CDR3 reads CASSSANRGTSNQPQHF. The CDR3, as DNA: TGTGCCAGTAGTAGCGCCAACAGGGGAACGAGCAATCAGCCCCAGCATTTT.

The table lists this clone with a count of one. The chain couples TRBV28 to TRBJ1-2; no reliable D call. The length of the CDR3 is 15 residues. V was cut by 7 bases and J by 4 bases, with 19 bases left in between. The germline CDR1 and CDR2 sequences are MDHEN and SYDVKM. CDR3 in DNA: TGTGCCAGCACGCGGCCGGCCACAACCTTCTATGGCTACACCTTC. Translated, it gives CASTRPATTFYGYTF.

The genes are TRBV4-2 and TRBJ2-2, with 9 bases lining up with TRBD1. The CDR3 has 17 amino acids. V lost 1 base to trimming and J lost 2 bases; unmatched junction nucleotides: 5. The V gene's germline CDR1 is LGHNA and CDR2 YNFKEQ. The CDR3 is CASSQAADRGNTGELFF. For the CDR3, the DNA is TGTGCCAGCAGCCAAGCGGCGGACAGGGGCAACACCGGGGAGCTGTTTTTT.

This clone was observed a few times. J is TRBJ1-6 and V is TRBV7-2; D ambiguous. Germline V CDR1 and CDR2: SGHTA, FQGNSA. This CDR3 has 14 amino acids. V lost 2 bases to trimming and J lost 0 bases, with 2 bases between them. The CDR3 loop reads CASSLTSYNSPLHF. The DNA for the CDR3 is TGTGCCAGCAGCTTAACCTCCTATAATTCACCCCTCCACTTT. Variable domain in full (rest from reference TRBV7-2 and TRBJ1-6): GAGVSQSPSNKVTEKGKDVELRCDPISGHTALYWYRQSLGQGLEFLIYFQGNSAPDKSGLPSDRFSAERTGGSVSTLTIQRTQQEDSAVYLCASSLTSYNSPLHFGNGTRLTVT.

This sequence joins TRBV30 and TRBJ2-7; 9 nucleotides match TRBD2. The CDR3 contains 13 residues. J lost 2 bases, V lost 7 bases, and 6 bases had no gene match. From germline, CDR1 is GTSNPN and CDR2 SVGIG (reference sequence). This chain's CDR3 is CAYLAGQTYEQYF. The CDR3 DNA reads TGTGCCTACCTAGCGGGGCAAACCTACGAGCAGTACTTC.

This chain joins TRBV28 and TRBJ2-7; 9 positions match TRBD1. The germline V gene has CDR1 MDHEN and CDR2 SYDVKM. J lost 0 bases, V lost 7 bases, and 4 bases had no gene match. There are 14 residues in the CDR3. The CDR3 coding sequence is TGTGCCAGCACTACGACAGGGGGCTCCTACGAGCAGTACTTC. Amino acid sequence: CASTTTGGSYEQYF.

This clone was seen only once. The DNA of the CDR3 is TGTGCCAGTAGTAACCGGGACAGGGACGAAAAACTGTTTTTT. Translating gives CASSNRDRDEKLFF. J is TRBJ1-4 and V is TRBV19; TRBD1 matches 9 bases. The CDR3 covers 14 residues. Germline trimming cut 4 bases from V and 8 bases from J; bases unmatched to any gene: 5. Per germline, CDR1 LNHDA and CDR2 SQIVND (reference sequence).

J is TRBJ1-5 and V is TRBV27; maybe TRBD1 (5 bases). Trimming cost V 5 bases and J 0 bases, with 20 bases left between them. Germline V gene data show CDR1 as MNHEY and CDR2 as SMNVEV (reference sequence). This CDR3 is built from 18 residues. DNA for the CDR3: TGTGCCAGCAGTCCCTACACTAAAGGAGGGGTTAGCAATCAGCCCCAGCATTTT. Protein: CASSPYTKGGVSNQPQHF.

This clone was seen only once. The V call is TRBV27, the J call TRBJ2-1, with a weak D call TRBD1 (6 bases). Germline CDR1 and CDR2: MNHEY and SMNVEV (reference sequence). Trimming took off 7 bases at V and 4 bases at J, with 17 bases between the two ends. The CDR3 runs 15 residues. CDR3 DNA: TGTGCCAGCAACTTGAGAGGGGGATTTTACAATGAGCAGTTCTTC. Residues: CASNLRGGFYNEQFF.

The chain combines TRBV5-1 with TRBJ1-3; D might be TRBD1 (6 bases). V lost 0 bases and J lost 0, with 19 bases in between. The length of the CDR3 is 19 residues. Per the germline V gene, CDR1 is SGHRS and CDR2 is YFSETQ. In DNA form, the CDR3 reads TGCGCCAGCAGCTTGGGGGATCTACCTTTACAGGGCTCTGGAAACACCATATATTTT. It yields the protein CASSLGDLPLQGSGNTIYF. The variable domain in full, with the rest retrieved from reference TRBV5-1 and TRBJ1-3, is KAGVTQTPRYLIKTRGQQVTLSCSPISGHRSVSWYQQTPGQGLQFLFEYFSETQRNKGNFPGRFSGRQFSNSRSEMNVSTLELGDSALYLCASSLGDLPLQGSGNTIYFGEGSWLTVV.

The chain combines TRBV9 with TRBJ1-1; no clear D. The CDR3 runs 14 residues. Trimming stripped 0 bases from V and 2 bases from J, with 8 bases between. Germline CDR1 SGDLS, CDR2 YYNGEE. The CDR3 DNA reads as TGTGCCAGCAGCGTAGACCCCAGAAACACTGAAGCTTTCTTT. It translates to CASSVDPRNTEAFF.

In this sample, this clone turned up a few times. This rearrangement joins TRBV9 to TRBJ2-7; weak D call: TRBD2 (6 bases). CDR1 SGDLS and CDR2 YYNGEE come from the germline V gene. V shed 1 base and J shed 2 bases, with 13 bases lying between them. This CDR3 comprises 15 residues. CDR3 in DNA: TGTGCCAGCAGCGTATCCAGCGGGCCTCCCTACGAGCAGTACTTC. This gives the protein CASSVSSGPPYEQYF. Supplemented by reference TRBV9 and TRBJ2-7, the full variable domain reads DSGVTQTPKHLITATGQRVTLRCSPRSGDLSVYWYQQSLDQGLQFLIQYYNGEERAKGNILERFSAQQFPDLHSELNLSSLELGDSALYFCASSVSSGPPYEQYFGPGTRLTVT.

The V and J genes are TRBV21-1 and TRBJ2-1. TRBV21-1 is assigned pseudogene status. The CDR3 is made up of 18 amino acids. The CDR3 region is CASSKAGSRAGVLDEQFF. The CDR3 DNA reads TGTGCCAGCAGCAAAGCAGGGTCGCGCGCAGGCGTATTGGATGAGCAGTTCTTC.

The chain has TRBV27 and TRBJ1-6; 10 positions agree with TRBD1. CDR1 and CDR2 from the germline V gene are MNHEY and SMNVEV (reference sequence). The V segment lost 0 bases and the J segment 10 bases; nucleotides outside the gene matches: 9. This CDR3 has 17 amino acids. The DNA of the CDR3 is TGTGCCAGCAGTTTATCCCGCCGGACAGGGGGTTGGTCACCCCTCCACTTT. Amino acid sequence: CASSLSRRTGGWSPLHF.

The chain couples TRBV5-4 to TRBJ1-5; TRBD1 agrees at 9 bases. Germline assignment: CDR1 SGHNT and CDR2 YYREEE (reference sequence). The CDR3 length is 15 residues. V lost 3 bases and J lost 4; bases outside the gene matches: 5. The CDR3 coding sequence is TGTGCCAGCAGCTCATCCGGGACAGGGAATCAGCCCCAGCATTTT. Its translation is CASSSSGTGNQPQHF.

This clone was counted a few times. CDR3: CASSLGTGGYGYTF. The CDR3 DNA is TGTGCCAGCAGCTTAGGGACAGGGGGCTATGGCTACACCTTC. The chain joins TRBV5-4 to TRBJ1-2; 11 positions match TRBD1. V was clipped by 2 bases and J by 4 bases; unmatched bases: 1. This CDR3 is 14 amino acids long. Germline V CDR1 and CDR2: SGHNT, YYREEE (reference sequence).